The 30 T cell receptor beta chains given below trace back to one sample, sequenced in a study of Graves' ophthalmopathy and Graves' hyperthyroidism. Amplified material comprised TCR beta CDR3 regions derived from RNA transcripts. In the first round, RT-PCR was carried out with HTBI primers, and a multiplex PCR formed the second round. Using its own MiXCR run on the multiplex PCR reads, TCRdb lists one record per CDR3 protein. In the table there are about 740,000 distinct CDR3 sequences, around 40% of which are singletons. Sequenced: peripheral blood. These receptors were obtained from an adult man with Graves' ophthalmopathy.

This clonotype was found many times. The chain has TRBV20-1 and TRBJ2-5; 10 bases are shared with TRBD2. The V segment lost 0 bases and the J segment 3 bases; nucleotides outside the gene matches: 4. This CDR3 region has 15 residues. Germline lookup yields CDR1 DFQATT and CDR2 SNEGSKA (reference sequence). CDR3 DNA: TGCAGTGCTAGAGATCGACTAGCGGGTAAAGAGACCCAGTACTTC. Translation gives CSARDRLAGKETQYF.

The chain employs TRBV11-2 and TRBJ2-7, with D perhaps matching TRBD1 (5 bases). The germline V gene has CDR1 SGHAT and CDR2 FQNNGV. The CDR3 runs 16 residues. Between the trimmed V and J ends, which lost 6 bases and 3 bases, there was a span of 21 bases. The DNA of the CDR3 is TGTGCCAGCAGTTACGACTGGGGCCGGTGGGACTACGAGCAGTACTTC. Translation: CASSYDWGRWDYEQYF. The complete variable domain, with remaining parts taken from reference TRBV11-2 and TRBJ2-7, reads EAGVAQSPRYKIIEKRQSVAFWCNPISGHATLYWYQQILGQGPKLLIQFQNNGVVDDSQLPKDRFSAERLKGVDSTLKIQPAKLEDSAVYLCASSYDWGRWDYEQYFGPGTRLTVT.

In its sample, this clonotype was seen many times. A junction end diverges from the germline sequence, so it may reflect a read error. This chain uses TRBV10-3 with TRBJ1-6; D gene ambiguous. CDR1 is ENHRY, CDR2 SYGVKD, per germline. The CDR3 length is 13 residues. DNA of the CDR3: TGTGCCAGCAGTGAAGTCAGCGATTCACCCCTCCACTTT. Protein sequence: CASSEVSDSPLHF.

This clonotype is a singleton in its sample. J is TRBJ2-5 and V is TRBV9; 14 nucleotides match TRBD2. The germline CDR1 and CDR2 sequences are SGDLS and YYNGEE. Trimming at V came to 8 bases and at J to 5 bases, leaving 5 bases not matched to a gene. This CDR3 is built from 14 residues. In nucleotides, the CDR3 is TGTGCCAGTACGACTAGCGGGGGGGCCGAGACCCAGTACTTC. It specifies CASTTSGGAETQYF.

This clonotype was detected ten times or more. V is TRBV2 and J is TRBJ1-6; tentative D call: TRBD1 (6 bases). V gave up 3 bases and J gave up 4 bases, with 10 bases separating them. Germline V gene lookup returns CDR1 SNHLY and CDR2 FYNNEI. The CDR3 sequence is 15 residues long. The CDR3 loop reads CASSDRGGYNSPLHF. DNA of the CDR3: TGTGCCAGCAGTGACAGGGGTGGGTATAATTCACCCCTCCACTTT.

This clonotype was detected only a few times. V usage is TRBV2 and J usage is TRBJ2-7, with D maybe TRBD2 (5 bases). This CDR3 comprises 13 residues. The germline gives CDR1 SNHLY, CDR2 FYNNEI. With 7 bases removed from V and 4 bases from J, the gap between germline ends came to 14 bases. The CDR3 DNA reads as TGTGCCAGCATTGAGGGAAGGGCTTACGAGCAGTACTTC. It translates to CASIEGRAYEQYF.

This clonotype was seen ten or more times. V gene TRBV10-1 combines with J gene TRBJ2-6; D unresolved. From germline, CDR1 is WNHNN and CDR2 SYGVQD (reference sequence). V lost 2 bases and J lost 0, with 11 bases in between. The CDR3 length is 17 residues. The DNA of the CDR3 is TGCGCCAGCAGTGAGGGACCCGACCTCTCTGGGGCCAACGTCCTGACTTTC. Encoded protein: CASSEGPDLSGANVLTF.

This rearrangement joins TRBV25-1 to TRBJ1-5; possibly TRBD1 for D (5 bases). There are 16 residues in the CDR3. The germline V gene encodes CDR1 MGHDK and CDR2 SYGVNS. Trimming left V 6 bases short and J 7 bases short, with 22 bases between. The CDR3: CASSQDVRGRWQPQHF. The CDR3 region has the DNA TGTGCCAGCAGCCAAGATGTTAGGGGCCGGTGGCAGCCCCAGCATTTT. The whole variable domain, filled in from reference TRBV25-1 and TRBJ1-5, reads EADIYQTPRYLVIGTGKKITLECSQTMGHDKMYWYQQDPGMELHLIHYSYGVNSTEKGDLSSESTVSRIRTEHFPLTLESARPSHTSQYLCASSQDVRGRWQPQHFGDGTRLSIL.

V is TRBV9 and J is TRBJ2-5, with 16 bases matching TRBD2. V lost 7 bases, J lost 2 bases, and 8 bases stayed unmatched. The CDR3 totals 17 residues. CDR1 is SGDLS and CDR2 is YYNGEE in the germline V gene. The CDR3 reads CASGPGTSGGGQETQYF. DNA of the CDR3: TGTGCCAGCGGACCCGGGACTAGCGGGGGGGGACAAGAGACCCAGTACTTC.

This sequence joins TRBV30 and TRBJ1-6, with 7 bases lining up with TRBD1. J was trimmed by 9 bases and V by 6 bases; bases with no gene match: 8. In germline, CDR1 is GTSNPN, CDR2 SVGIG (reference sequence). This CDR3 region has 13 residues. In DNA, the CDR3 is TGTGCCTGCCGAGACAGGGCGAGTTCACCCCTCCACTTT. The encoded protein is CACRDRASSPLHF.

The chain couples TRBV7-6 to TRBJ1-4, with D possibly being TRBD1 (5 bases). Germline V gene sequence: CDR1 SGHVS, CDR2 FNYEAQ. CDR3 length: 20 amino acids. Trimming shortened V by 1 base and J by 1 base, and 22 bases separated the two germline ends. CDR3 sequence reads: CASSLDQEGRLGETNEKLFF. In DNA form, the CDR3 reads TGTGCCAGCAGCTTAGACCAAGAGGGACGGCTGGGCGAAACTAATGAAAAACTGTTTTTT.

This clonotype has more than one count but fewer than ten. This sequence joins TRBV24-1 and TRBJ2-7; D ambiguous. From germline, CDR1 is KGHDR and CDR2 SFDVKD. The CDR3 is made up of 12 amino acids. V was trimmed by 10 bases and J by 0 bases, leaving 9 bases between them. The CDR3: CATASGSYEQYF. As DNA, the CDR3 is TGTGCCACAGCTTCAGGCTCCTACGAGCAGTACTTC.

The chain carries TRBV11-1 and TRBJ1-1; D is uncertain. This CDR3 has 15 residues. V was trimmed by 5 bases and J by 1 base, leaving 14 bases between them. Germline loops: CDR1 SGHAT, CDR2 FQDESV (reference sequence). CDR3 residues: CASSPGVPWNTEAFF. DNA for the CDR3: TGTGCCAGCAGCCCCGGAGTTCCGTGGAACACTGAAGCTTTCTTT.

The chain couples TRBV11-2 to TRBJ2-7, with D tentatively TRBD1 (6 bases). CDR1 is SGHAT and CDR2 is FQNNGV in the germline V gene. The germline V and J ends were trimmed by 5 bases and 10 bases, with 18 bases remaining between them. The CDR3 spans 13 residues. The CDR3 sequence: CASSPLRTRGQYF. For the CDR3, the DNA is TGTGCCAGCAGCCCATTACGGACCAGGGGACAGTACTTC.

This clonotype was seen repeatedly, ten times or more. This chain links TRBV29-1 with TRBJ1-3; D not resolved. Germline CDR1 SQVTM, CDR2 ANQGSEA. V shed 2 bases and J shed 3 bases, with 8 bases lying between them. The CDR3 contains 13 residues. CDR3 nucleotides: TGCAGCGTTGAAAACAGCGGTGGAAACACCATATATTTT. Its protein is CSVENSGGNTIYF.

CDR3 sequence reads: CSARVNYGYHEQYF. CDR3 DNA sequence: TGCAGTGCGCGAGTTAACTATGGCTACCACGAGCAGTACTTC. V and J are TRBV20-1 and TRBJ2-7; no firm D call. This CDR3 region has 14 residues. Germline CDR1 and CDR2: DFQATT and SNEGSKA (reference sequence). The V end was cut by 6 bases, the J end by 5 bases, with 20 bases between.

The J gene is TRBJ1-1, the V gene TRBV11-2; weak D call: TRBD1 (5 bases). The CDR3 sequence is 13 residues long. CDR1 and CDR2 (germline): SGHAT, FQNNGV. V was clipped by 3 bases and J by 6 bases, with 11 bases between them. This chain's CDR3 is CASSLLRDSEAFF. In nucleotides, the CDR3 is TGTGCCAGCAGCTTGCTTCGGGACTCTGAAGCTTTCTTT.

The genes are TRBV7-9 and TRBJ1-4; 8 bases map to TRBD1. The CDR3 runs to 15 residues. Per germline, CDR1 SEHNR and CDR2 FQNEAQ (reference sequence). V lost 5 bases, J lost 3 bases, and 5 bases stayed unmatched. The CDR3 sequence is CASSGGQVANEKLFF. The CDR3 DNA follows: TGTGCCAGCAGCGGGGGACAGGTCGCTAATGAAAAACTGTTTTTT.

Concerning this clonotype: At one boundary the junction diverges from the germline segment, which might be a read error. This rearrangement joins TRBV15 to TRBJ2-7; 10 bases align to TRBD1. Germline V gives CDR1 LNHNV, CDR2 YYDKDF (reference sequence). The length of the CDR3 is 16 residues. The CDR3 sequence: CAASSERDRGIHEQYF. In DNA form, the CDR3 reads TGTGCCGCCAGCAGTGAGAGGGACAGGGGAATCCACGAGCAGTACTTC.

The rearrangement joins TRBV5-5 to TRBJ1-1; D might be TRBD1 (5 bases). Germline CDR1 reads SGHKS; CDR2 reads YYEKEE (reference sequence). Trimming left V 5 bases short and J 0 bases short, with 11 bases between. This CDR3 is 14 amino acids long. For the CDR3, the DNA is TGTGCCAGCAGGCGGACAACTATGAACACTGAAGCTTTCTTT. This gives the protein CASRRTTMNTEAFF. Full variable domain (remainder filled in from reference TRBV5-5 and TRBJ1-1): DAGVTQSPTHLIKTRGQQVTLRCSPISGHKSVSWYQQVLGQGPQFIFQYYEKEERGRGNFPDRFSARQFPNYSSELNVNALLLGDSALYLCASRRTTMNTEAFFGQGTRLTVV.

This clonotype has ten or more counts. The rearrangement joins TRBV19 to TRBJ2-7; D is undetermined. Trimming left V 5 bases short and J 4 bases short, with 15 bases between. Germline loops: CDR1 LNHDA, CDR2 SQIVND (reference sequence). This CDR3 is 14 amino acids long. CDR3 in amino acids: CASSPSRAAYEQYF. CDR3 DNA: TGTGCCAGTAGTCCCTCCCGGGCTGCGTACGAGCAGTACTTC.

Notes on this clonotype: A much larger clone is a single base away; this may be a read error. The rearrangement links TRBV10-3 to TRBJ1-1; unclear D gene. Germline V CDR1 and CDR2: ENHRY, SYGVKD. Between the trimmed V and J ends, which lost 11 bases and 10 bases, there was a span of 14 bases. This CDR3 region has 10 residues. The CDR3 is CAGSLSTAFF. The DNA of the CDR3 is TGTGCCGGCAGTTTATCCACAGCTTTCTTT.

The V gene is TRBV20-1, the J gene TRBJ1-1; TRBD1 agrees at 10 bases. CDR3 length equals 16 residues. V trimming: 0 bases; J trimming: 1 base; junction bases outside the gene matches: 5. CDR1 DFQATT and CDR2 SNEGSKA come from the germline V gene (reference sequence). The DNA of the CDR3 is TGCAGTGCTAGAGATAGGGACAGGGGACAGAACACTGAAGCTTTCTTT. This sequence encodes CSARDRDRGQNTEAFF.

This rearrangement joins TRBV7-9 to TRBJ2-2, with D uncertain. V dropped 7 bases and J dropped 0 bases, with 12 bases sitting between them. CDR1 is SEHNR and CDR2 is FQNEAQ in the germline V gene (reference sequence). The CDR3 runs 15 residues. CDR3 loop: CASMAEPSNTGELFF. CDR3 nucleotide sequence: TGTGCCAGCATGGCGGAACCTTCGAACACCGGGGAGCTGTTTTTT.

The V gene is TRBV2, the J gene TRBJ2-7; TRBD2 matches at 8 bases. The germline V gene has CDR1 SNHLY and CDR2 FYNNEI. The V segment lost 5 bases and the J segment 2 bases; nucleotides outside the gene matches: 8. The CDR3 spans 15 residues. CDR3 residues: CASSYQSGRPYEQYF. CDR3 nucleotides: TGTGCCAGCAGTTACCAAAGCGGGAGACCCTACGAGCAGTACTTC.

As regards this clonotype: This sequence may be a read error, since a much larger clone differs from it by one base. Given the absence of the conserved phenylalanine or tryptophan at the CDR3 end, a read error is likely. V usage is TRBV6-6 and J usage is TRBJ2-5; D not resolved. V was clipped by 6 bases and J by 3 bases, with 14 bases between them. This CDR3 spans 14 amino acids. Per germline, CDR1 MNHNY and CDR2 SVGAGI (reference sequence). The CDR3 bases are TGTGCCAGCAGCCTCTCGGGCGGAGAAGAGACCCAGTACTGC. Its protein product is CASSLSGGEETQYC.

The chain joins TRBV29-1 to TRBJ2-5; 10 bases are a match to TRBD1. CDR1 SQVTM and CDR2 ANQGSEA come from the germline V gene. V was clipped by 6 bases and J by 4 bases; unmatched bases: 8. The CDR3 runs 14 residues. The CDR3 nucleotides read TGCAGCGTCTACGGACAGGGGGACTCAGAGACCCAGTACTTC. Translation: CSVYGQGDSETQYF.

In regard to this clonotype: One end of the junction fails to match germline, which may point to a read error. V gene TRBV7-9 combines with J gene TRBJ2-7; 13 nucleotides line up with TRBD2. This CDR3 region has 17 residues. CDR1 and CDR2 from the germline V gene are SEHNR and FQNEAQ (reference sequence). CDR3 sequence: CASSLSFGTSGMETQHF. DNA of the CDR3: TGTGCCAGCAGCTTATCTTTCGGGACTAGCGGGATGGAGACCCAGCACTTC.

The sample holds one count of this clonotype. The J gene is TRBJ1-2, the V gene TRBV7-9; D may be TRBD1 (5 bases). The ends were cut back, 5 bases at V and 4 bases at J, with 11 bases in the middle. The CDR3 consists of 13 residues. Germline V gives CDR1 SEHNR, CDR2 FQNEAQ (reference sequence). The CDR3 bases are TGTGCCAGCAGCATAGACGGGGCCTATGGCTACACCTTC. It translates to CASSIDGAYGYTF.

This clonotype was seen a handful of times. V and J are TRBV4-2 and TRBJ2-7, with 8 bases identical to TRBD2. V dropped 0 bases and J dropped 1; count of bases not matched to a gene: 2. The CDR3 loop spans 15 amino acids. The germline CDR1 and CDR2 sequences are LGHNA and YNFKEQ. The CDR3 reads CASSQDAGGSYEQYF. CDR3 nucleotides: TGTGCCAGCAGCCAAGATGCGGGGGGTTCCTACGAGCAGTACTTC.